Each of the 13 T cell receptor beta chains below was sequenced from the same sample in a study of immune characteristics of hereditary and idiopathic chronic pancreatitis. The pancreas tissue came from patients undergoing total pancreatectomy with islet autotransplantation. Only in-frame clones appear in the TCRdb table, and some are missing; sequencing was by immunoSEQ multiplex PCR. This table holds some 1,500 clones, roughly 80% found once. Sequenced: pancreas tissue with hereditary chronic pancreatitis. These receptors originate from a human donor with chronic pancreatitis.

This clone was recorded a few times. The CDR3 here is CASSLGQKNQPQHF. CDR3 coding DNA: TGTGCCAGTAGTCTGGGACAGAAGAATCAGCCCCAGCATTTT. The chain carries TRBV19 and TRBJ1-5; 7 bases are a match to TRBD1. J gave up 4 bases and V 5 bases, and 5 bases lay outside the gene matches. CDR3 length: 14 amino acids. Per germline, CDR1 LNHDA and CDR2 SQIVND (reference sequence).

V and J are TRBV6-2 or TRBV6-3 and TRBJ2-2; D perhaps matches TRBD1 (5 bases). Trimming took off 3 bases at V and 2 bases at J, with 13 bases between the two ends. CDR1 and CDR2 from the germline V gene are MNHEY and SVGEGT. CDR3 length equals 16 residues. CDR3 protein: CASSYFAGHNTGELFF. In DNA form, the CDR3 reads TGTGCCAGCAGTTATTTCGCCGGACATAACACCGGGGAGCTGTTTTTT.

The genes are TRBV12-3 or TRBV12-4 and TRBJ2-2, with 10 bases fitting TRBD2. The trim removed 6 bases at V and 6 bases at J, leaving 1 base unmatched. This CDR3 contains 13 residues. Written as DNA, the CDR3 is TGTGCCAGCAGGCTAGCGGGGGCCGGGGAGCTGTTTTTT. Residues: CASRLAGAGELFF.

This sequence joins TRBV28 and TRBJ1-5; 9 nucleotides agree with TRBD1. The V gene end was trimmed by 6 bases and the J gene end by 6 bases; junction bases not matched to a gene: 12. The CDR3 covers 16 residues. The germline CDR1 and CDR2 sequences are MDHEN and SYDVKM. The CDR3 DNA reads TGTGCCAGCAGCACCGTCCACAGGGGGCTTAGTCAGCCCCAGCATTTT. As protein: CASSTVHRGLSQPQHF.

This clone was seen only a few times. V gene TRBV28 combines with J gene TRBJ2-7; D perhaps matches TRBD1 (5 bases). Germline V gives CDR1 MDHEN, CDR2 SYDVKM. The V and J ends lost 2 bases and 3 bases respectively, with 17 bases between them. This CDR3 has 16 amino acids. The CDR3 nucleotides read TGTGCCAGCAGTTTAGACGGGCAGGGCAGAGTCTACGAGCAGTACTTC. Encoded protein: CASSLDGQGRVYEQYF.

The gene calls are TRBV24-1 and TRBJ2-7; D gene ambiguous. The germline CDR1 and CDR2 sequences are KGHDR and SFDVKD. Trimming took 5 bases from V and 0 from J, leaving 4 bases between them. There are 12 residues in the CDR3. Written as DNA, the CDR3 is TGTGCCACCAGTGGGGGCTCCTACGAGCAGTACTTC. Translating gives CATSGGSYEQYF.

The V gene is TRBV3-1 (or the pseudogene TRBV3-2), the J gene TRBJ2-5; TRBD2 aligns across 9 bases. The CDR3 contains 17 residues. The germline V gene has CDR1 LGHDT and CDR2 YNNKEL (reference sequence). The V segment lost 1 base and the J segment 4 bases; nucleotides outside the gene matches: 10. The CDR3 sequence is CASSQGGLAGSGETQYF. The CDR3 DNA sequence: TGTGCCAGCAGCCAAGGAGGGCTAGCGGGGAGTGGAGAGACCCAGTACTTC.

The genes are TRBV28 and TRBJ1-2; D perhaps matches TRBD1 (6 bases). This CDR3 contains 20 residues. V was pared by 3 bases and J by 0 bases, with 26 bases between. Germline lookup yields CDR1 MDHEN and CDR2 SYDVKM. The DNA of the CDR3 is TGTGCCAGCAGTTTCACCGGACAGCTCATGTCACATCCAGCTAACTATGGCTACACCTTC. It yields the protein CASSFTGQLMSHPANYGYTF.

This clone has just one count. V is TRBV5-4 and J is TRBJ2-7, with 7 bases that match TRBD1. Unmatched junction bases numbered 4, after V lost 4 bases and J lost 0 bases. This CDR3 is built from 14 residues. Germline V CDR1 and CDR2: SGHNT, YYREEE (reference sequence). The CDR3 region has the DNA TGTGCCAGCAGCCCGGACAGGTTCTCCTACGAGCAGTACTTC. Its protein is CASSPDRFSYEQYF.

This clone was counted a few times. The rearrangement links TRBV6-2 or TRBV6-3 to TRBJ2-2; perhaps TRBD1 as D (6 bases). The CDR3 is 18 residues long. Between the trimmed V and J ends, which lost 6 bases and 0 bases, there was a span of 20 bases. Germline-derived CDR1 and CDR2 are MNHEY and SVGEGT. The CDR3 sequence: CASSRLTRTETNTGELFF. The CDR3 nucleotides are TGTGCCAGCAGCCGCCTGACGCGGACAGAGACGAACACCGGGGAGCTGTTTTTT.

The count of this clone is one. This chain connects TRBV6-4 to TRBJ2-6, with TRBD2 identical over 12 bases. The germline V gene has CDR1 MRHNA and CDR2 SNTAGT. This CDR3 is built from 17 residues. V lost 5 bases, J lost 0 bases, and 2 bases stayed unmatched. This chain's CDR3 is CASSPTSGGSGANVLTF. DNA for the CDR3: TGTGCCAGCAGTCCGACTAGCGGGGGCTCTGGGGCCAACGTCCTGACTTTC.

The chain recombines TRBV2 with TRBJ2-3; D unclear. The CDR3 has 15 residues. Germline V gene data show CDR1 as SNHLY and CDR2 as FYNNEI. V was trimmed by 3 bases and J by 5 bases, leaving 15 bases between them. Written as DNA, the CDR3 is TGTGCCAGCAGTGAGAACTACGGACCGGGAGATACGCAGTATTTT. Protein: CASSENYGPGDTQYF.

This chain joins TRBV2 and TRBJ2-3, with D unresolved. Trimming stripped 2 bases from V and 0 bases from J, with 12 bases between. In germline, CDR1 is SNHLY, CDR2 FYNNEI. This CDR3 is built from 16 residues. CDR3 in amino acids: CASSEWTSTSTDTQYF. CDR3 nucleotides: TGTGCCAGCAGTGAATGGACGTCTACTAGCACAGATACGCAGTATTTT.